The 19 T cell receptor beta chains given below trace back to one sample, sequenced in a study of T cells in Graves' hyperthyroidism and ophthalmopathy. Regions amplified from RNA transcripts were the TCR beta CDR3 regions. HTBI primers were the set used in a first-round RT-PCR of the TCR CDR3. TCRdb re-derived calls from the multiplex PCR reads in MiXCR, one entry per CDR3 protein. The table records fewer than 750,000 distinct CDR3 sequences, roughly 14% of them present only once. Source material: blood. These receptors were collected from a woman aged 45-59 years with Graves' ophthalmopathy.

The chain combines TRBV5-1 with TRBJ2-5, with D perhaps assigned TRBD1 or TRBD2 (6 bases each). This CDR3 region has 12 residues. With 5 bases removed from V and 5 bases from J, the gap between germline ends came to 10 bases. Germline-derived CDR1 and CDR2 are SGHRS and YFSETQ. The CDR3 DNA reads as TGCGCCAGCAGGCAGGGGAGGGAGACCCAGTACTTC. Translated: CASRQGRETQYF.

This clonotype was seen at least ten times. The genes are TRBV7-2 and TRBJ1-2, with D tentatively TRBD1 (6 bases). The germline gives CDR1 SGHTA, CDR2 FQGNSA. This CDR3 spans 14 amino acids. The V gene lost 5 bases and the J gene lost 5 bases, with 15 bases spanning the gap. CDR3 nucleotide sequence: TGTGCCAGCAGCCCGCAGGGGAGGTGGTATGGCTACACCTTC. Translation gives CASSPQGRWYGYTF.

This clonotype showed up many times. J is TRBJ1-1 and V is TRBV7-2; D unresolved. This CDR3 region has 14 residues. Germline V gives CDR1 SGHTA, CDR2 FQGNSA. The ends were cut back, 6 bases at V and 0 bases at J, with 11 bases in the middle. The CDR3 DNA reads TGTGCCAGCAGTCGGATAACCATGAACACTGAAGCTTTCTTT. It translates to CASSRITMNTEAFF.

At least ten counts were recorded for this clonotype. CDR3 DNA sequence: TGTGCCAGCTCACCACCTAATCCAGGGCCGGCGACCCAGTACTTC. This gives the protein CASSPPNPGPATQYF. The V call is TRBV18, the J call TRBJ2-5, with TRBD1 as a possible D gene (5 bases). The CDR3 contains 15 residues. Trimming pared 0 bases from V and 7 bases from J, leaving 15 bases between. CDR1 is KGHSH and CDR2 is LQKENI in the germline V gene.

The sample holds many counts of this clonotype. CDR3 nucleotide sequence: TGTGCCAGCAGTTTACGGGGGGCCTATCAGCCCCAGCATTTT. It translates to CASSLRGAYQPQHF. The rearrangement links TRBV27 to TRBJ1-5; maybe TRBD1 (6 bases). The germline V and J ends were trimmed by 2 bases and 5 bases, with 10 bases remaining between them. Germline assignment: CDR1 MNHEY and CDR2 SMNVEV (reference sequence). The CDR3 sequence is 14 residues long.

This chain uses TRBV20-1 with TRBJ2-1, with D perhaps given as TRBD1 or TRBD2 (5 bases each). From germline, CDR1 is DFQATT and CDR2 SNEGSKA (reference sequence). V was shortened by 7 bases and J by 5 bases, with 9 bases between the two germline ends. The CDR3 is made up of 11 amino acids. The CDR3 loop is CSGGLNNEQFF. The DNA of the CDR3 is TGCAGTGGGGGGTTGAACAATGAGCAGTTCTTC.

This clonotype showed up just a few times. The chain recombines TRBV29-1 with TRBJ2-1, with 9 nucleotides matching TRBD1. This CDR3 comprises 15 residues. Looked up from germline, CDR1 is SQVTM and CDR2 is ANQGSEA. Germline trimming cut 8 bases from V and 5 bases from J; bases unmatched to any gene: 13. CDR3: CSSVPLDRGDNEQFF. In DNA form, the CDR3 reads TGCAGCTCCGTCCCCCTCGACAGGGGGGACAATGAGCAGTTCTTC.

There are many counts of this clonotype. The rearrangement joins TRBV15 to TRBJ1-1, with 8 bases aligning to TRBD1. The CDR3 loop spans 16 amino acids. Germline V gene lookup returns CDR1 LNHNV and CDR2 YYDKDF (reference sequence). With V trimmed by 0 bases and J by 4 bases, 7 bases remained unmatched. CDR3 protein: CATSRDPGGAGTEAFF. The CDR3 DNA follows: TGTGCCACCAGCAGAGATCCAGGGGGCGCGGGCACTGAAGCTTTCTTT.

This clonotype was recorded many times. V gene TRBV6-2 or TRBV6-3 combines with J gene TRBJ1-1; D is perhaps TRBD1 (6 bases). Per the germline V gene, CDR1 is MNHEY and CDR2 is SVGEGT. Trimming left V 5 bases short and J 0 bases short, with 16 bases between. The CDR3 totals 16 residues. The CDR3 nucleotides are TGTGCCAGCAGTCGGGCGACAGGTATCATGAACACTGAAGCTTTCTTT. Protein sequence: CASSRATGIMNTEAFF.

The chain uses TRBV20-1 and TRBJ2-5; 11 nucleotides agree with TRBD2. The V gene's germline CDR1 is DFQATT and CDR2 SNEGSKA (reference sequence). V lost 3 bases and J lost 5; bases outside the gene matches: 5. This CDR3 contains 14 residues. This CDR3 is CSARASGRRETQYF. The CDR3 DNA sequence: TGCAGTGCTAGGGCTAGCGGGAGGCGTGAGACCCAGTACTTC.

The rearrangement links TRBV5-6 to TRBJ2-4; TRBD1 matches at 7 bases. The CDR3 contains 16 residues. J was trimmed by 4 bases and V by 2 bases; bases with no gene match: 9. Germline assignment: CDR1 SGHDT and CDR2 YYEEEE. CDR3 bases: TGTGCCAGCAGCTTCCACCGCCCGGGACAGAAAAACATTCAGTACTTC. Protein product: CASSFHRPGQKNIQYF.

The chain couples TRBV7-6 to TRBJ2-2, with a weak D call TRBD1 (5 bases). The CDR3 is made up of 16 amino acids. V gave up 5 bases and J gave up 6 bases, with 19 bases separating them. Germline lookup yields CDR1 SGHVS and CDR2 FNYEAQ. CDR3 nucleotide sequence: TGTGCCAGCAGCCTTCAAGGGGTAAACAGCGCCGGGGAGCTGTTTTTT. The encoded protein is CASSLQGVNSAGELFF.

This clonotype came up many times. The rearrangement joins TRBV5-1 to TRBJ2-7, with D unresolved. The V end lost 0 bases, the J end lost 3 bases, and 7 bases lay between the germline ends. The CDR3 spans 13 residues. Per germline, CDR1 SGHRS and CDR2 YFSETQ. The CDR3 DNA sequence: TGCGCCAGCAGCTTGGTGTCGGACTACGAGCAGTACTTC. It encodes CASSLVSDYEQYF.

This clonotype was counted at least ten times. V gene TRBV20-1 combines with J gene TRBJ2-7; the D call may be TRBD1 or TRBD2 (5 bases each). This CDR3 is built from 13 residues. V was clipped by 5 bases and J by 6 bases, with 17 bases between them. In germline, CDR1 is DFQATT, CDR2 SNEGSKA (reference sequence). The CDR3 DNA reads TGCAGTGCTGGGACGGGCCCCCCGGGCGAGCAGTACTTC. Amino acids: CSAGTGPPGEQYF.

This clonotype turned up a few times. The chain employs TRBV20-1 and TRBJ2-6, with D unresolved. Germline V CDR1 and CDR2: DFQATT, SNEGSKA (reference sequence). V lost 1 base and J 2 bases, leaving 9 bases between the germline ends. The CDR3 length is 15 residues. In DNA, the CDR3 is TGCAGTGCTAGAGGCCCCTCCGCTGGGGCCAACGTCCTGACTTTC. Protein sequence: CSARGPSAGANVLTF.

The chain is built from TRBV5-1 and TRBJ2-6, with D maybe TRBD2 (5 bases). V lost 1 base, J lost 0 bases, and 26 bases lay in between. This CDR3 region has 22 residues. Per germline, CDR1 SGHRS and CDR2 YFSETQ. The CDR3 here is CASSLLLVQGLPVLSGANVLTF. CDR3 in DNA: TGCGCCAGCAGCTTGTTACTGGTACAAGGACTTCCAGTGCTCTCTGGGGCCAACGTCCTGACTTTC.

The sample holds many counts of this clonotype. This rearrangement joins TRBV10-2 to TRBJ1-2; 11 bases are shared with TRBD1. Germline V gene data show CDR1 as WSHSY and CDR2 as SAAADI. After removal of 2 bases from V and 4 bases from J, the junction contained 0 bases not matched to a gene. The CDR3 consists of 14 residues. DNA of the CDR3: TGCGCCAGCAGTGAGGGGACAGGGGGCTATGGCTACACCTTC. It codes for CASSEGTGGYGYTF.

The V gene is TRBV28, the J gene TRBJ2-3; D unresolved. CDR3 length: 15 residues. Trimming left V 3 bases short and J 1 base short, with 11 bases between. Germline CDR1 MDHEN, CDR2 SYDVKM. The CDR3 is CASSLVGGGTDTQYF. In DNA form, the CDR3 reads TGTGCCAGCAGTTTGGTTGGCGGAGGCACAGATACGCAGTATTTT.

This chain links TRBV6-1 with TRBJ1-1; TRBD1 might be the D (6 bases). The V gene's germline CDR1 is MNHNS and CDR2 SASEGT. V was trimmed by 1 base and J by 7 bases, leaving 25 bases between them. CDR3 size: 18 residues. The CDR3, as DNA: TGTGCCAGCAGTGAAGTCTCGTATTTTAGGGGGGCGAGGATTGAAGCTTTCTTT. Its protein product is CASSEVSYFRGARIEAFF.